Presented here are 32 T cell receptor beta chains from one specimen sequenced in a study of T cell repertoires in cytomegalovirus infection. MiXCR, applied by TCRdb to the reads, yields one record per CDR3 protein. This sample has some 220,000 distinct CDR3 sequences, with approximately 13% found just once. Sequencing was performed on PBMCs. These receptors came from a human donor in good health (CMV status not recorded). Some clones in this sample may be carry-over from other donors' samples.

This clonotype has at least ten counts. The rearrangement uses TRBV19 and TRBJ2-7; the match to TRBD1 covers 11 bases. J was trimmed by 4 bases and V by 11 bases; bases with no gene match: 7. There are 13 residues in the CDR3. Per the germline V gene, CDR1 is LNHDA and CDR2 is SQIVND (reference sequence). The CDR3 is CASSGTGGYEQYF. CDR3 DNA: TGTGCCTCCTCCGGGACAGGGGGTTACGAGCAGTACTTC.

This clonotype was counted many times. The genes are TRBV6-5 and TRBJ2-1, with 9 bases lining up with TRBD1. The CDR3 is made up of 16 amino acids. V was pared by 6 bases and J by 6 bases, with 12 bases of the junction left unmatched. CDR1 MNHEY and CDR2 SVGAGI come from the germline V gene. The DNA for the CDR3 is TGTGCCAGCAGGGACTTGACAGGGGGGGGGGGCAATGAGCAGTTCTTC. Protein: CASRDLTGGGGNEQFF.

In its sample, this clonotype was seen a few times. The genes are TRBV20-1 and TRBJ2-1; D ambiguous. Germline values: CDR1 DFQATT, CDR2 SNEGSKA (reference sequence). With 3 bases removed from V and 9 bases from J, the gap between germline ends came to 9 bases. The CDR3 sequence is 11 residues long. CDR3 bases: TGCAGTGCTAGTAGGGCCGGTGAGCAGTTCTTC. The encoded protein is CSASRAGEQFF.

For this clonotype: A much larger clonotype is one base distant, so this may be a read error. The chain combines TRBV19 with TRBJ2-7, with unresolved D. V shed 7 bases and J shed 5 bases, with 15 bases lying between them. Per germline, CDR1 LNHDA and CDR2 SQIVND (reference sequence). The CDR3 extends over 13 amino acids. CDR3 bases: TGTGCCAGTAAGGAACAAGGTAACCACGAGCAGTACTTC. It codes for CASKEQGNHEQYF.

This clonotype was seen ten or more times. The chain has TRBV6-2 or TRBV6-3 and TRBJ1-5; D gene uncertain. Per germline, CDR1 MNHEY and CDR2 SVGEGT. The CDR3 is 14 residues long. The V gene lost 6 bases and the J gene lost 6 bases, with 15 bases spanning the gap. The CDR3 DNA is TGTGCCAGCAGCTCTTTAAGTGGAGCTCAGCCCCAGCATTTT. It yields the protein CASSSLSGAQPQHF.

This clonotype was observed a few times. This sequence joins TRBV6-6 and TRBJ2-7; D ambiguous. The ends were cut back, 2 bases at V and 1 base at J, with 9 bases in the middle. CDR1 MNHNY and CDR2 SVGAGI come from the germline V gene (reference sequence). This CDR3 has 14 residues. The CDR3 nucleotides are TGTGCCAGCAGTTACGTTCGATTTTCCTACGAGCAGTACTTC. Protein product: CASSYVRFSYEQYF.

This clonotype is categorized as medium-sized. V and J are TRBV7-2 and TRBJ2-7; 8 bases align to TRBD2. Germline V gene sequence: CDR1 SGHTA, CDR2 FQGNSA. V shed 1 base and J 3 bases; nucleotides not matched to a gene: 2. The CDR3 spans 14 residues. This CDR3 reads CASSLGGTSYEQYF. CDR3 sequence (DNA): TGTGCCAGCAGCTTAGGCGGGACTAGCTACGAGCAGTACTTC.

There are many counts of this clonotype. The chain combines TRBV20-1 with TRBJ1-5; D not resolved. This CDR3 has 13 residues. V lost 3 bases to trimming and J lost 9 bases, with 15 bases between them. The V gene's germline CDR1 is DFQATT and CDR2 SNEGSKA (reference sequence). The CDR3 nucleotides read TGCAGTGCTAGTTCGGGGTTGGGTCTGCCCCAGCATTTT. Translation gives CSASSGLGLPQHF.

This clonotype was seen repeatedly, ten times or more. The chain is built from TRBV14 and TRBJ2-7; D is uncertain. Germline assignment: CDR1 SGHDN and CDR2 FVKESK. Trimming stripped 1 base from V and 2 bases from J, with 6 bases between. This CDR3 comprises 13 residues. The CDR3 region is CASSQVRTYEQYF. CDR3 sequence (DNA): TGTGCCAGCAGCCAAGTAAGGACCTACGAGCAGTACTTC.

This clonotype has only a few counts. The rearrangement joins TRBV28 to TRBJ1-1, with D tentatively TRBD1 (6 bases). V was pared by 5 bases and J by 1 base, with 17 bases between. The CDR3 has 16 residues. In germline, CDR1 is MDHEN, CDR2 SYDVKM. This chain's CDR3 is CASSPRLGGPNTEAFF. In nucleotides, the CDR3 is TGTGCCAGCAGTCCCCGCCTCGGGGGGCCGAACACTGAAGCTTTCTTT.

This clonotype showed up many times. The CDR3 is CATSAGTSGPYNEQFF. The CDR3 DNA reads as TGTGCCACCAGTGCCGGGACTAGCGGGCCCTACAATGAGCAGTTCTTC. The chain uses TRBV24-1 and TRBJ2-1; 12 bases fit TRBD2. J was trimmed by 2 bases and V by 5 bases; bases with no gene match: 3. Germline V gene lookup returns CDR1 KGHDR and CDR2 SFDVKD. This CDR3 is built from 16 residues.

This clonotype was counted many times. The rearrangement uses TRBV7-2 and TRBJ2-1; tentatively, D is TRBD2 (5 bases). In germline, CDR1 is SGHTA, CDR2 FQGNSA. The length of the CDR3 is 14 residues. The V gene lost 3 bases and the J gene lost 8 bases, with 14 bases spanning the gap. CDR3 sequence reads: CASSFGSQADEQFF. The CDR3 DNA is TGTGCCAGCAGCTTCGGGTCCCAAGCGGATGAGCAGTTCTTC.

This clonotype was detected ten times or more. The rearrangement uses TRBV6-1 and TRBJ2-7, with 9 bases fitting TRBD1. The germline V gene encodes CDR1 MNHNS and CDR2 SASEGT. Trimming at V came to 6 bases and at J to 7 bases, leaving 13 bases not matched to a gene. The CDR3 consists of 15 residues. CDR3 protein: CASRPPTGGVTEQYF. CDR3 nucleotide sequence: TGTGCCAGCAGACCTCCGACAGGGGGGGTTACGGAGCAGTACTTC.

V gene TRBV4-2 combines with J gene TRBJ2-6; no clear D. The V gene's germline CDR1 is LGHNA and CDR2 YNFKEQ. The CDR3 has 16 amino acids. V was trimmed by 4 bases and J by 1 base, leaving 11 bases between them. CDR3: CASSLFTSSGANVLTF. The CDR3 bases are TGTGCCAGCAGCCTATTTACTTCTTCTGGGGCCAACGTCCTGACTTTC.

This clonotype came up many times. This sequence joins TRBV7-2 and TRBJ2-1, with TRBD1 identical over 7 bases. CDR1 is SGHTA, CDR2 FQGNSA, per germline. The CDR3 sequence is 15 residues long. J was trimmed by 0 bases and V by 5 bases; bases with no gene match: 4. The CDR3 coding sequence is TGTGCCAGCAGCGGGACAGTGACCTCCTACAATGAGCAGTTCTTC. It encodes CASSGTVTSYNEQFF.

This clonotype has ten or more counts. This sequence joins TRBV18 and TRBJ1-1; 7 bases are a match to TRBD1. The junction had 7 bases not matched to a gene; V was cut back by 5 bases and J by 1 base. The germline V gene has CDR1 KGHSH and CDR2 LQKENI. CDR3 length equals 15 residues. The CDR3 region has the DNA TGTGCCAGCTCATCCGCAGGGGGTTCGAACACTGAAGCTTTCTTT. Protein product: CASSSAGGSNTEAFF.

The chain joins TRBV6-2 or TRBV6-3 to TRBJ2-2; D may be TRBD1 (6 bases). Germline CDR1 is MNHEY and CDR2 is SVGEGT. Trimming left V 6 bases short and J 0 bases short, with 11 bases between. The CDR3 extends over 15 amino acids. The CDR3, as DNA: TGTGCCAGCAGAGTGACAGGAGCGAACACCGGGGAGCTGTTTTTT. As protein: CASRVTGANTGELFF.

This clonotype was recorded at least ten times. The chain employs TRBV25-1 and TRBJ2-4, with TRBD1 matching 10 bases. The CDR3 extends over 15 amino acids. V shed 7 bases, J shed 7 bases, and the junction held 10 bases outside the gene matches. Looked up from germline, CDR1 is MGHDK and CDR2 is SYGVNS. CDR3 sequence reads: CASTPDRGPFNIQYF. CDR3 sequence (DNA): TGTGCCAGCACCCCAGACAGGGGGCCGTTTAACATTCAGTACTTC. Full variable domain (outside the CDR3, taken from reference TRBV25-1 and TRBJ2-4): EADIYQTPRYLVIGTGKKITLECSQTMGHDKMYWYQQDPGMELHLIHYSYGVNSTEKGDLSSESTVSRIRTEHFPLTLESARPSHTSQYLCASTPDRGPFNIQYFGAGTRLSVL.

The CDR3: CASSLDLQDEQFF. For the CDR3, the DNA is TGTGCCAGCAGCTTGGACTTGCAGGATGAGCAGTTCTTC. This chain links TRBV5-4 with TRBJ2-1; D gene ambiguous. The germline V gene has CDR1 SGHNT and CDR2 YYREEE (reference sequence). The CDR3 covers 13 residues. The V end was cut by 0 bases, the J end by 8 bases, with 9 bases between.

This clonotype was seen many times. The V and J genes are TRBV7-2 and TRBJ2-7, with a possible D match to TRBD2 (5 bases). Germline V gene sequence: CDR1 SGHTA, CDR2 FQGNSA. There are 16 residues in the CDR3. V was shortened by 0 bases and J by 1 base, with 13 bases between the two germline ends. Written as DNA, the CDR3 is TGTGCCAGCAGCTTAGCTGCGTCGGGGTGGTCCTACGAGCAGTACTTC. Amino acid sequence: CASSLAASGWSYEQYF.

This clonotype has at least ten counts. J is TRBJ2-2 and V is TRBV7-2; no firm D call. Trimming shortened V by 4 bases and J by 7 bases, and 10 bases separated the two germline ends. Germline loops: CDR1 SGHTA, CDR2 FQGNSA. This CDR3 is built from 13 residues. This CDR3 reads CASSSLTGGELFF. In nucleotides, the CDR3 is TGTGCCAGCAGCTCATTAACCGGCGGGGAGCTGTTTTTT.

This clonotype showed up many times. The chain employs TRBV7-9 and TRBJ1-1; D perhaps matches TRBD1 (6 bases). Germline lookup yields CDR1 SEHNR and CDR2 FQNEAQ (reference sequence). The CDR3 has 14 residues. Trimming removed 5 bases from V and 3 bases from J, with 13 bases in between. CDR3 amino acids: CASSLGGPDTEAFF. The CDR3 DNA reads as TGTGCCAGCAGCCTCGGGGGGCCGGACACTGAAGCTTTCTTT.

At least ten counts were recorded for this clonotype. The chain employs TRBV7-2 and TRBJ2-1; D is ambiguous. The CDR3 totals 14 residues. Germline lookup yields CDR1 SGHTA and CDR2 FQGNSA. The V end was cut by 0 bases, the J end by 9 bases, with 12 bases between. Here the CDR3 DNA reads TGTGCCAGCAGCTTAGCGCCCGCCTTACGTGAGCAGTTCTTC. Its translation: CASSLAPALREQFF.

This clonotype appeared many times. The chain recombines TRBV7-3 with TRBJ2-6; D uncertain. The CDR3 runs 15 residues. The V gene lost 5 bases and the J gene lost 0 bases, with 8 bases spanning the gap. Per germline, CDR1 SGHTA and CDR2 FQGTGA. This chain's CDR3 is CASSPRISGANVLTF. The CDR3 bases are TGTGCCAGCAGCCCTAGGATCTCTGGGGCCAACGTCCTGACTTTC.

On this clonotype: This could be a read error, since a much larger clone is one nucleotide away. This CDR3 reads CSAVDGGQGSPLHF. DNA for the CDR3: TGCAGTGCTGTGGACGGGGGGCAGGGTTCACCCCTCCACTTT. The chain recombines TRBV20-1 with TRBJ1-6, with TRBD1 as a possible D gene (6 bases). Per the germline V gene, CDR1 is DFQATT and CDR2 is SNEGSKA (reference sequence). The CDR3 extends over 14 amino acids. V dropped 5 bases and J dropped 9 bases, with 17 bases sitting between them.

This clonotype was counted many times. The gene calls are TRBV7-3 and TRBJ2-2, with 8 bases matching TRBD1. Germline V lookup: CDR1 SGHTA, CDR2 FQGTGA. The V and J ends lost 2 bases and 6 bases, in that order; junction bases with no gene match: 8. The CDR3 has 16 residues. The CDR3, as DNA: TGTGCCAGCAGCTTACTCGGACAGGGTGTCGCCGGGGAGCTGTTTTTT. The encoded protein is CASSLLGQGVAGELFF.

This clonotype was seen a few times. V usage is TRBV5-5 and J usage is TRBJ2-3; D not certain. This CDR3 has 15 residues. Trimming removed 0 bases from V and 0 bases from J, with 8 bases in between. Germline values: CDR1 SGHKS, CDR2 YYEKEE (reference sequence). CDR3 protein: CASSLAVGSTDTQYF. As DNA, the CDR3 is TGTGCCAGCAGCTTGGCCGTCGGTAGCACAGATACGCAGTATTTT.

The genes are TRBV2 and TRBJ1-4, with a possible D match to TRBD1 (5 bases). CDR1 is SNHLY, CDR2 FYNNEI, per germline. CDR3 size: 13 residues. V was shortened by 4 bases and J by 8 bases, with 11 bases between the two germline ends. In DNA, the CDR3 is TGTGCCAGCAGTGGGGGAGGGGAGGAAAAACTGTTTTTT. Translating gives CASSGGGEEKLFF. The full variable domain, completed using reference TRBV2 and TRBJ1-4, is EPEVTQTPSHQVTQMGQEVILRCVPISNHLYFYWYRQILGQKVEFLVSFYNNEISEKSEIFDDQFSVERPDGSNFTLKIRSTKLEDSAMYFCASSGGGEEKLFFGSGTQLSVL.

This clonotype was picked up many times. The rearrangement uses TRBV5-5 and TRBJ2-1, with D perhaps TRBD1 or TRBD2 (6 bases each). V lost 7 bases, J lost 9 bases, and 17 bases lay in between. The CDR3 totals 13 residues. CDR1 is SGHKS, CDR2 YYEKEE, per germline (reference sequence). The CDR3 DNA reads TGTGCCAGCGCCCTAAGGGGGGCGGCTGAGCAGTTCTTC. This sequence encodes CASALRGAAEQFF.

This clonotype has a handful of counts. This chain uses TRBV10-3 with TRBJ2-3, with D tentatively TRBD1 (6 bases). The CDR3 totals 18 residues. Trimming left V 0 bases short and J 4 bases short, with 20 bases between. Germline V gene data show CDR1 as ENHRY and CDR2 as SYGVKD. CDR3 nucleotide sequence: TGTGCCATCAGTGAGTCCCCCTCCAGGGTGGGGGCCGCAGATACGCAGTATTTT. Translation gives CAISESPSRVGAADTQYF.

This clonotype was seen a few times. The rearrangement links TRBV6-2 or TRBV6-3 to TRBJ1-1, with D perhaps TRBD1 (5 bases). The CDR3 spans 16 residues. Per germline, CDR1 MNHEY and CDR2 SVGEGT. Trimming stripped 1 base from V and 1 base from J, with 13 bases between. The CDR3 region has the DNA TGTGCCAGCAGTTACTTGCAGGGAAATCCGAACACTGAAGCTTTCTTT. Its translation is CASSYLQGNPNTEAFF.

Ten or more counts support this clonotype. The chain combines TRBV6-6 with TRBJ1-2, with a possible D match to TRBD1 (6 bases). This CDR3 spans 14 amino acids. The V and J ends lost 2 bases and 4 bases respectively, with 11 bases between them. Germline-derived CDR1 and CDR2 are MNHNY and SVGAGI (reference sequence). In nucleotides, the CDR3 is TGTGCCAGCAGTTACCCCGGACAGATCTATGGCTACACCTTC. Its protein is CASSYPGQIYGYTF.